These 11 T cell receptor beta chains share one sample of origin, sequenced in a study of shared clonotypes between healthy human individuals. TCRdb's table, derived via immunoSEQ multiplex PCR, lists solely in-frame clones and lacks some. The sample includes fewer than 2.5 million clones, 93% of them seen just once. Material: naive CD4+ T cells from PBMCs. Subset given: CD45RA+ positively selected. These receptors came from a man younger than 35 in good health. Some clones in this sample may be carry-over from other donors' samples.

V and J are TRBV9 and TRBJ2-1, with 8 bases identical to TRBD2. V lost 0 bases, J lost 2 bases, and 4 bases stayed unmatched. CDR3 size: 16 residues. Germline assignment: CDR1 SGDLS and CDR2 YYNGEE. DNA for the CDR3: TGTGCCAGCAGCGTAGTGTTAGCGGGAACCTACAATGAGCAGTTCTTC. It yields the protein CASSVVLAGTYNEQFF.

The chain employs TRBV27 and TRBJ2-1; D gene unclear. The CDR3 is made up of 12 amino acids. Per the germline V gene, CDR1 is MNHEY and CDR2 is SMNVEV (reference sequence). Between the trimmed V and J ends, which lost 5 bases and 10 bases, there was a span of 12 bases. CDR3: CASSRPLGEQFF. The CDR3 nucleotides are TGTGCCAGCAGTCGACCACTCGGGGAGCAGTTCTTC.

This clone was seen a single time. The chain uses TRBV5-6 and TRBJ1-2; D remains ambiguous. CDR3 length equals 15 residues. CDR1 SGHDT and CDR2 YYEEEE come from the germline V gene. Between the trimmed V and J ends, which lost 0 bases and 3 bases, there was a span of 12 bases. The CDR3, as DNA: TGTGCCAGCAGCTTGGCGAGGTCCGCCGACTATGGCTACACCTTC. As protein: CASSLARSADYGYTF.

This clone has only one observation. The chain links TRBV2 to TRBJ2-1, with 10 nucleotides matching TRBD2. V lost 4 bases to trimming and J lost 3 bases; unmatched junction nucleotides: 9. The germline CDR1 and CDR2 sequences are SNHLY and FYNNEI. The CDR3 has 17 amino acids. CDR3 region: CASSASSLAGVYNEQFF. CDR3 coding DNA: TGTGCCAGCAGTGCCAGTTCCCTAGCGGGAGTCTACAATGAGCAGTTCTTC. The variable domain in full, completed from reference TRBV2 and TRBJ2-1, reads EPEVTQTPSHQVTQMGQEVILRCVPISNHLYFYWYRQILGQKVEFLVSFYNNEISEKSEIFDDQFSVERPDGSNFTLKIRSTKLEDSAMYFCASSASSLAGVYNEQFFGPGTRLTVL.

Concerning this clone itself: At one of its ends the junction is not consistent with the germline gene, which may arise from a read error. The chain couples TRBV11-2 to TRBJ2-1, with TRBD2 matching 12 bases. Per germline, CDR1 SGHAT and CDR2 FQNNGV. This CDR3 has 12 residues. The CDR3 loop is CASSPGTSGCLF. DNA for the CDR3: TGTGCCAGCAGCCCGGGGACTAGCGGGTGTCTCTTC.

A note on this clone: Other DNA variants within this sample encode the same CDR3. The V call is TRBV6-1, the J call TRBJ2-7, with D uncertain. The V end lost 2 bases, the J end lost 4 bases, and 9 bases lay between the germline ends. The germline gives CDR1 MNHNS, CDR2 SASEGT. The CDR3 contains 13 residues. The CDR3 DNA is TGTGCCAGCAGTGAACAGGTGGGATACGAGCAGTACTTC. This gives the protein CASSEQVGYEQYF.

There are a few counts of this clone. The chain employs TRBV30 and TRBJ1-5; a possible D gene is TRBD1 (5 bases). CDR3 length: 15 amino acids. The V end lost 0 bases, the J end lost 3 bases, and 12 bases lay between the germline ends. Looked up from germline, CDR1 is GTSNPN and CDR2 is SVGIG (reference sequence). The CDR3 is CAWSVSGRNNQPQHF. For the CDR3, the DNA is TGTGCCTGGAGTGTTTCAGGGCGAAACAATCAGCCCCAGCATTTT.

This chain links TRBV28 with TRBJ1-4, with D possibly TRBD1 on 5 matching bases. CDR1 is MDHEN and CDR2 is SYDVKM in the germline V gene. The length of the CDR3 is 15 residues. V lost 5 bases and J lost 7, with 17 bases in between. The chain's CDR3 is CASSVPGGRREKLFF. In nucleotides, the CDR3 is TGTGCCAGCAGTGTCCCCGGGGGAAGGCGTGAAAAACTGTTTTTT.

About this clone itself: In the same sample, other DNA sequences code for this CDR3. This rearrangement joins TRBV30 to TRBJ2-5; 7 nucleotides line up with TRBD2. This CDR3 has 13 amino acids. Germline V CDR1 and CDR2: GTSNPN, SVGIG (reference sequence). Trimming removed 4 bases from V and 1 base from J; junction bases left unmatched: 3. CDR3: CAWTGGFQETQYF. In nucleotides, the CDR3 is TGTGCCTGGACGGGGGGTTTCCAAGAGACCCAGTACTTC. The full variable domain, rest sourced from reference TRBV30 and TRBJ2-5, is SQTIHQWPATLVQPVGSPLSLECTVEGTSNPNLYWYRQAAGRGLQLLFYSVGIGQISSEVPQNLSASRPQDRQFILSSKKLLLSDSGFYLCAWTGGFQETQYFGPGTRLLVL.

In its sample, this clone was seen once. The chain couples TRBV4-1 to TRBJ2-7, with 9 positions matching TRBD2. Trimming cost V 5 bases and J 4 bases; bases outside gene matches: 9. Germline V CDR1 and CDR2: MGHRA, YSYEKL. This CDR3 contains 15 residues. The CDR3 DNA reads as TGCGCCAGCAGCTCCCTAGCGGGATTTTTTTACGAGCAGTACTTC. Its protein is CASSSLAGFFYEQYF.

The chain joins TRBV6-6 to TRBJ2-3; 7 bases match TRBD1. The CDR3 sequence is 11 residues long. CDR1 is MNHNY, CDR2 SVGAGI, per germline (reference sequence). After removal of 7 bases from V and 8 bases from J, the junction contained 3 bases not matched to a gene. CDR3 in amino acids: CASKGQATQYF. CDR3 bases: TGTGCCAGCAAAGGACAGGCTACGCAGTATTTT.